The 24 T cell receptor beta chains below were found in one sample sequenced in a study of identifying expanded T cells in peripheral blood. Assay: immunoSEQ multiplex PCR; the TCRdb copy retains only in-frame clones and omits some. The sample consists of about 85,000 clones, around 90% of them appearing once. Sequenced sample: blood. These receptors were collected from a person aged 18-70 years in good health.

The sample holds one count of this clone. The chain carries TRBV28 and TRBJ1-5, with TRBD1 identical over 7 bases. The CDR3 extends over 18 amino acids. V gave up 6 bases and J gave up 0 bases; unmatched junction bases: 14. CDR1 and CDR2 from the germline V gene are MDHEN and SYDVKM. The DNA of the CDR3 is TGTGCCAGCAGCCCAGGGGGTGGGGGATCCTATAGCAATCAGCCCCAGCATTTT. This codes for CASSPGGGGSYSNQPQHF.

This clone appeared once. The rearrangement uses TRBV7-2 and TRBJ2-3, with TRBD2 matching over 7 bases. Germline lookup yields CDR1 SGHTA and CDR2 FQGNSA. The CDR3 extends over 15 amino acids. The trim removed 6 bases at V and 6 bases at J, leaving 12 bases unmatched. CDR3 amino acids: CASRPSGSSGDTQYF. The CDR3 DNA reads as TGTGCCAGCAGGCCTAGCGGCTCCTCAGGGGATACGCAGTATTTT.

The chain joins TRBV19 to TRBJ2-2; TRBD1 might be the D (7 bases). In germline, CDR1 is LNHDA, CDR2 SQIVND (reference sequence). CDR3 length equals 16 residues. Deletions cut 6 bases from V and 6 bases from J, with 20 bases between. Here the CDR3 DNA reads TGTGCCAGTAGGAGACTTCAGGGGGGAGAGGCCGGGGAGCTGTTTTTT. Its translation: CASRRLQGGEAGELFF. Looking up the rest from reference TRBV19 and TRBJ2-2 gives the full variable domain: DGGITQSPKYLFRKEGQNVTLSCEQNLNHDAMYWYRQDPGQGLRLIYYSQIVNDFQKGDIAEGYSVSREKKESFPLTVTSAQKNPTAFYLCASRRLQGGEAGELFFGEGSRLTVL.

This chain connects TRBV2 to TRBJ1-2, with 7 bases identical to TRBD1. The V gene end was trimmed by 4 bases and the J gene end by 4 bases; junction bases not matched to a gene: 3. This CDR3 contains 13 residues. Per germline, CDR1 SNHLY and CDR2 FYNNEI. The CDR3 here is CASSGRDSYGYTF. For the CDR3, the DNA is TGTGCCAGCAGTGGTCGGGACAGCTATGGCTACACCTTC.

This clone has just a few counts. V and J are TRBV5-4 and TRBJ1-2; D perhaps matches TRBD1 (5 bases). Germline values: CDR1 SGHNT, CDR2 YYREEE (reference sequence). V lost 0 bases, J lost 4 bases, and 10 bases lay in between. The CDR3 runs to 14 residues. The CDR3 sequence: CASSLGTGSYGYTF. CDR3 coding DNA: TGTGCCAGCAGCTTGGGAACAGGCAGCTATGGCTACACCTTC.

The chain carries TRBV18 and TRBJ2-3; 10 nucleotides agree with TRBD2. This CDR3 spans 17 amino acids. Germline V gene lookup returns CDR1 KGHSH and CDR2 LQKENI. Trimming took 2 bases from V and 4 from J; bases not matched to a gene: 9. This CDR3 is CASSPIPAGGAPDTQYF. The CDR3 DNA reads TGTGCCAGCTCACCAATCCCAGCGGGGGGGGCACCAGATACGCAGTATTTT.

The chain couples TRBV6-6 to TRBJ1-5, with D unclear. Deletions cut 2 bases from V and 4 bases from J, with 15 bases between. The V gene's germline CDR1 is MNHNY and CDR2 SVGAGI (reference sequence). CDR3 length equals 16 residues. The chain's CDR3 is CASSYPPGRQNQPQHF. The CDR3 coding sequence is TGTGCCAGCAGTTACCCGCCCGGCAGGCAGAATCAGCCCCAGCATTTT.

The rearrangement uses TRBV2 and TRBJ1-4; D remains unclear. CDR1 and CDR2 from the germline V gene are SNHLY and FYNNEI. Trimming cost V 10 bases and J 8 bases, with 17 bases left between them. This CDR3 is built from 13 residues. The DNA for the CDR3 is TGTGCCATAACCGAGTCGGGTAGAGAAAAACTGTTTTTT. Amino acid sequence: CAITESGREKLFF. Drawing the rest from reference TRBV2 and TRBJ1-4, the complete variable domain is EPEVTQTPSHQVTQMGQEVILRCVPISNHLYFYWYRQILGQKVEFLVSFYNNEISEKSEIFDDQFSVERPDGSNFTLKIRSTKLEDSAMYFCAITESGREKLFFGSGTQLSVL.

The V and J genes are TRBV5-1 and TRBJ2-7; no definite D call. Trimming shortened V by 5 bases and J by 0 bases, and 9 bases separated the two germline ends. Germline V gene data show CDR1 as SGHRS and CDR2 as YFSETQ. CDR3 length: 13 amino acids. CDR3 loop: CASSSGSSYEQYF. CDR3 bases: TGCGCCAGCAGTAGTGGTTCCTCCTACGAGCAGTACTTC.

This rearrangement joins TRBV5-6 to TRBJ2-4, with D perhaps matching TRBD1 (5 bases). This CDR3 has 16 amino acids. V shed 4 bases and J shed 0 bases, with 14 bases lying between them. In germline, CDR1 is SGHDT, CDR2 YYEEEE. CDR3 nucleotide sequence: TGTGCCAGCAGCCACACAGGAGTACTAGCCAAAAACATTCAGTACTTC. It is translated as CASSHTGVLAKNIQYF.

V gene TRBV7-8 combines with J gene TRBJ2-7, with no clear D. Germline V gene data show CDR1 as SGHVS and CDR2 as FQNEAQ. The CDR3 length is 13 residues. The ends were cut back, 0 bases at V and 1 base at J, with 4 bases in the middle. CDR3 amino acids: CASSLAGSYEQYF. Here the CDR3 DNA reads TGTGCCAGCAGCTTAGCAGGGTCCTACGAGCAGTACTTC.

This clone was seen a single time. V usage is TRBV4-3 and J usage is TRBJ2-3; the match to TRBD2 covers 11 bases. Trimming took 3 bases from V and 6 from J; bases not matched to a gene: 8. The CDR3 spans 16 residues. CDR1 is LGHNA and CDR2 is YSLEER in the germline V gene. This CDR3 is CASSQILAGVDDTQYF. DNA for the CDR3: TGCGCCAGCAGCCAGATACTAGCGGGGGTTGACGATACGCAGTATTTT.

The chain carries TRBV11-2 and TRBJ1-6, with 10 bases identical to TRBD1. Germline V CDR1 and CDR2: SGHAT, FQNNGV. The V and J ends lost 5 bases and 9 bases, in that order; junction bases with no gene match: 4. The CDR3 is 14 residues long. The CDR3 reads CASSPRTGGSPLHF. CDR3 coding DNA: TGTGCCAGCAGCCCTCGGACAGGGGGTTCACCCCTCCACTTT.

This clone was seen more than once but under ten times. The chain joins TRBV6-1 to TRBJ2-1; 11 bases are shared with TRBD2. V was pared by 4 bases and J by 4 bases, with 3 bases of the junction left unmatched. Per the germline V gene, CDR1 is MNHNS and CDR2 is SASEGT. The CDR3 runs to 15 residues. As DNA, the CDR3 is TGTGCCAGCAGTGCGACTAGCGGGGAATACAATGAGCAGTTCTTC. It yields the protein CASSATSGEYNEQFF.

This clone appeared a few times. V is TRBV18 and J is TRBJ1-1; D is perhaps TRBD1 (5 bases). The germline gives CDR1 KGHSH, CDR2 LQKENI. This CDR3 has 13 residues. V was pared by 6 bases and J by 3 bases, with 11 bases between. The CDR3 DNA is TGTGCCAGCTCGGGGGATTTGTACACTGAAGCTTTCTTT. Protein: CASSGDLYTEAFF.

This clone was observed once. This chain links TRBV29-1 with TRBJ2-7; D gene ambiguous. This CDR3 comprises 12 residues. Trimming took 1 base from V and 7 from J, leaving 11 bases between them. Germline assignment: CDR1 SQVTM and CDR2 ANQGSEA. CDR3 in DNA: TGCAGCGTTGAAGGGGGTTTTCGGGAGCAGTACTTC. Its translation is CSVEGGFREQYF.

This rearrangement joins TRBV5-1 to TRBJ2-3; no firm D call. The CDR3 is 11 residues long. The V gene lost 8 bases and the J gene lost 3 bases, with 7 bases spanning the gap. The germline gives CDR1 SGHRS, CDR2 YFSETQ. In DNA, the CDR3 is TGCGCCAGTTCGACAACAGATACGCAGTATTTT. Its protein product is CASSTTDTQYF.

This clone was counted a single time. The chain recombines TRBV5-1 with TRBJ1-3; 9 bases match TRBD1. CDR3 length equals 14 residues. The germline CDR1 and CDR2 sequences are SGHRS and YFSETQ. Trimming removed 5 bases from V and 6 bases from J; junction bases left unmatched: 6. In nucleotides, the CDR3 is TGCGCCAGCAGTCGGGACAGGGCTGAAAACACCATATATTTT. Its translation: CASSRDRAENTIYF.

The chain recombines TRBV7-2 with TRBJ2-3; 14 nucleotides align to TRBD2. The CDR3 contains 18 residues. The V and J ends lost 5 bases and 0 bases, in that order; junction bases with no gene match: 7. CDR1 SGHTA and CDR2 FQGNSA come from the germline V gene. The CDR3 spells CASSPRTSGGPSTDTQYF. The CDR3 DNA is TGTGCCAGCAGCCCAAGGACTAGCGGGGGGCCAAGCACAGATACGCAGTATTTT.

The chain links TRBV15 to TRBJ2-2, with TRBD2 matching over 9 bases. This CDR3 has 17 residues. V trimming: 4 bases; J trimming: 2 bases; junction bases outside the gene matches: 8. Germline CDR1 and CDR2: LNHNV and YYDKDF (reference sequence). CDR3 nucleotide sequence: TGTGCCACCAGCACCGAGGGTAGCGGGGGCAACACCGGGGAGCTGTTTTTT. The encoded protein is CATSTEGSGGNTGELFF.

This clone was counted a single time. The chain carries TRBV28 and TRBJ1-6; 11 bases align to TRBD1. V gave up 6 bases and J gave up 2 bases; unmatched junction bases: 6. The germline CDR1 and CDR2 sequences are MDHEN and SYDVKM. CDR3 size: 17 residues. The CDR3 DNA reads TGTGCCAGCAGGCGGGACAGGGGGTTTCCCTATAATTCACCCCTCCACTTT. Its translation: CASRRDRGFPYNSPLHF.

This clone has only a few counts. This chain uses TRBV7-9 with TRBJ2-3; TRBD1 aligns across 8 bases. Germline-derived CDR1 and CDR2 are SEHNR and FQNEAQ (reference sequence). The CDR3 consists of 16 residues. J lost 4 bases, V lost 2 bases, and 8 bases had no gene match. Here the CDR3 reads CASSLIGQGGPDTQYF. CDR3 DNA sequence: TGTGCCAGCAGCTTAATAGGACAGGGCGGCCCAGATACGCAGTATTTT.

The chain combines TRBV5-1 with TRBJ1-2, with D tentatively TRBD1 (6 bases). CDR3 length: 14 amino acids. With 4 bases removed from V and 2 bases from J, the gap between germline ends came to 12 bases. Germline lookup yields CDR1 SGHRS and CDR2 YFSETQ. The CDR3 nucleotides are TGCGCCAGCAGCGTTGGACAGCTGAACTATGGCTACACCTTC. Translating it yields CASSVGQLNYGYTF.

The rearrangement links TRBV4-2 to TRBJ2-3; 7 bases are shared with TRBD1. The germline V gene has CDR1 LGHNA and CDR2 YNFKEQ. V shed 0 bases, J shed 6 bases, and the junction held 15 bases outside the gene matches. The CDR3 runs to 18 residues. The CDR3 DNA reads as TGTGCCAGCAGCCAAGAATATGGTACAGGGGATATCACCGATACGCAGTATTTT. It codes for CASSQEYGTGDITDTQYF.